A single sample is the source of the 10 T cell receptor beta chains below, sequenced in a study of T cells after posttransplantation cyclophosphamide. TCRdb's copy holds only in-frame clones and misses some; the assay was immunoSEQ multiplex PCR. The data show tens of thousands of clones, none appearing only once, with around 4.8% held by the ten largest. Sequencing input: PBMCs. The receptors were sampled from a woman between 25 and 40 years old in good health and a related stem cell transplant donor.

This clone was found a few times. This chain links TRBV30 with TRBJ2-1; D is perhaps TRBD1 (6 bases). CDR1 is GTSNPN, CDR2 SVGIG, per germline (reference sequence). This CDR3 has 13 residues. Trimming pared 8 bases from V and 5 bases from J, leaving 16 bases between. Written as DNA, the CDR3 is TGTGCCAGAGCGAGGGGGTCGGACAATGAGCAGTTCTTC. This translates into CARARGSDNEQFF.

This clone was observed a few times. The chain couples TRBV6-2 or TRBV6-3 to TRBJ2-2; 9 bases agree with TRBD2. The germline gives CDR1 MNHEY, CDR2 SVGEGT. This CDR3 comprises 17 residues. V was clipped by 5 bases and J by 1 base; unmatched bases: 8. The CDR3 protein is CASSRGAAGGNTGELFF. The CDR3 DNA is TGTGCCAGCAGTAGGGGTGCAGCGGGGGGGAACACCGGGGAGCTGTTTTTT.

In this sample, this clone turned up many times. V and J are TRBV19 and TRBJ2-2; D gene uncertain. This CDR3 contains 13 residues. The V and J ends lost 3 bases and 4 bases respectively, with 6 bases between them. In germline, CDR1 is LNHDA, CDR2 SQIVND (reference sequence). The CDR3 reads CASSITVTGELFF. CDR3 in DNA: TGTGCCAGTAGTATTACAGTCACCGGGGAGCTGTTTTTT.

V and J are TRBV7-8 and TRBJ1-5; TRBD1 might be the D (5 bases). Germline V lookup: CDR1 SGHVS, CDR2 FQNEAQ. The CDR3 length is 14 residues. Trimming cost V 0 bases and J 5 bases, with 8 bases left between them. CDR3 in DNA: TGTGCCAGCAGCTTAGCAGGGGAGCATCAGCCCCAGCATTTT. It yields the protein CASSLAGEHQPQHF.

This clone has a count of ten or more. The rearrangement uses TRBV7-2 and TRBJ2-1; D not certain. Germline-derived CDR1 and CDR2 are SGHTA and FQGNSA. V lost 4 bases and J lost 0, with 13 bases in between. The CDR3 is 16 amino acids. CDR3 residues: CASSSQLRSSYNEQFF. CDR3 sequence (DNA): TGTGCCAGCAGCTCACAGTTGAGAAGCTCCTACAATGAGCAGTTCTTC. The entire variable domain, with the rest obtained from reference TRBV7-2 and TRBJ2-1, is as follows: GAGVSQSPSNKVTEKGKDVELRCDPISGHTALYWYRQSLGQGLEFLIYFQGNSAPDKSGLPSDRFSAERTGGSVSTLTIQRTQQEDSAVYLCASSSQLRSSYNEQFFGPGTRLTVL.

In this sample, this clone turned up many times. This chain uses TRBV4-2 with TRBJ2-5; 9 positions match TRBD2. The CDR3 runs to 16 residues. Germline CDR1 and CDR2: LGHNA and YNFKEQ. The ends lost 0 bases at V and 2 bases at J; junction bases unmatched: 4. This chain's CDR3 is CASSQDGAGGQETQYF. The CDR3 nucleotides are TGTGCCAGCAGCCAAGATGGGGCGGGGGGGCAAGAGACCCAGTACTTC.

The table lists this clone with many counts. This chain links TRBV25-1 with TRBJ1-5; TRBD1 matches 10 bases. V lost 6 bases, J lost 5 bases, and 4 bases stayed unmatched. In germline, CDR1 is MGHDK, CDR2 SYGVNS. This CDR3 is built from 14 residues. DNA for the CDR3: TGTGCCAGCAGAGGACAGGGGGGGGATCAGCCCCAGCATTTT. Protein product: CASRGQGGDQPQHF.

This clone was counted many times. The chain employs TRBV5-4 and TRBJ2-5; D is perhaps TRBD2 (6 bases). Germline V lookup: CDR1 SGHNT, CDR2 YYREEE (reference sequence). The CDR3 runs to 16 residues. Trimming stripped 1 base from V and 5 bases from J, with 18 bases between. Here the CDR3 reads CASSLSPRGAGETQYF. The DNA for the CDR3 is TGTGCCAGCAGCTTGTCTCCGCGGGGCGCGGGGGAGACCCAGTACTTC.

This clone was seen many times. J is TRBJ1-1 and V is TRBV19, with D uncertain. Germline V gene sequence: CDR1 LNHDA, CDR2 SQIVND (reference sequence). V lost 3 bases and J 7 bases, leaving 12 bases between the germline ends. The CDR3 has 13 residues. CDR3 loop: CASSILKSGEAFF. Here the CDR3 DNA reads TGTGCCAGTAGTATCCTAAAGTCCGGTGAAGCTTTCTTT.

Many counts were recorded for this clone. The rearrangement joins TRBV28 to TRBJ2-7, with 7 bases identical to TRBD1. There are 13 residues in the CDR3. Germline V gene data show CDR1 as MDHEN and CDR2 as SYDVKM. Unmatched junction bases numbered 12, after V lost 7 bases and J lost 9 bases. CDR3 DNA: TGTGCCAGCACCCCGGGACAGATGGTAAGGCAGTACTTC. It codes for CASTPGQMVRQYF.